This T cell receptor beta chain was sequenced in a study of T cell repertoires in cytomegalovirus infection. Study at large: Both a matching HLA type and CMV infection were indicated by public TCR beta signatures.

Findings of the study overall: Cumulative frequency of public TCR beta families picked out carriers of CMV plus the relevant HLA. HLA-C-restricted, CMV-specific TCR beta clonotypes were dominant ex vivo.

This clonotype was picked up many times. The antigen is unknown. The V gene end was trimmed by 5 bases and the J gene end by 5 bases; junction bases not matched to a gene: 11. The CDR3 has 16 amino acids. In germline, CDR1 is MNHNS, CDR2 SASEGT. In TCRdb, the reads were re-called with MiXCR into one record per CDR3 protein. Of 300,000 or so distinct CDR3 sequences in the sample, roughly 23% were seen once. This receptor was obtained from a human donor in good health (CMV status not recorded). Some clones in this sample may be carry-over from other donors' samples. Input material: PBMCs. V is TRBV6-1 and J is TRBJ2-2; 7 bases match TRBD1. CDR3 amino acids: CASSPNRGEGTGELFF. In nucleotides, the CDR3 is TGTGCCAGCAGTCCCAACAGGGGTGAAGGGACCGGGGAGCTGTTTTTT.